Following are 4 T cell receptor beta chains from one sample sequenced in a study of shared clonotypes between healthy human individuals. It was CD45RO-negative cells, positively selected for CCR7, that made up naive CD8 cells, with terminally differentiated effector memory CD45RA+ cells excluded. Clones were sequenced by immunoSEQ multiplex PCR, and TCRdb holds only the in-frame ones, with some missing. Of about 2 million clones listed, about 95% were seen once; the top ten hold more than 0.95%. Sequenced material: naive CD8+ T cells sorted from blood. Receptors originate from a man between 18 and 29 years old in good health.

J is TRBJ1-5 and V is TRBV7-2; the D is unclear. Per the germline V gene, CDR1 is SGHTA and CDR2 is FQGNSA. CDR3 length equals 14 residues. Trimming left V 1 base short and J 5 bases short, with 9 bases between. CDR3 DNA sequence: TGTGCCAGCAGCTTAGGAGGTGGGGATCAGCCCCAGCATTTT. Encoded protein: CASSLGGGDQPQHF.

The CDR3 sequence is CASSQGYSSEAFF. In DNA form, the CDR3 reads TGCGCCAGCAGCCAAGGGTACAGCTCTGAAGCTTTCTTT. V and J are TRBV4-3 and TRBJ1-1; D call uncertain. V was clipped by 1 base and J by 6 bases, with 9 bases between them. The germline CDR1 and CDR2 sequences are LGHNA and YSLEER. There are 13 residues in the CDR3.

The V and J genes are TRBV2 and TRBJ2-1, with 8 bases matching TRBD2. The CDR3 has 16 residues. Germline values: CDR1 SNHLY, CDR2 FYNNEI. Trimming at V came to 5 bases and at J to 0 bases, leaving 6 bases not matched to a gene. The CDR3 is CASSFSGAGSYNEQFF. CDR3 sequence (DNA): TGTGCCAGCAGTTTTAGCGGGGCGGGCTCCTACAATGAGCAGTTCTTC.

The CDR3 DNA is TGTGCCAGCAACGAGGGAGGAGAGCAGTACTTC. Translated, it gives CASNEGGEQYF. The J gene is TRBJ2-7, the V gene TRBV27, with D possibly TRBD2 on 6 matching bases. Germline V gene sequence: CDR1 MNHEY, CDR2 SMNVEV (reference sequence). The length of the CDR3 is 11 residues. The V gene lost 7 bases and the J gene lost 7 bases, with 11 bases spanning the gap.